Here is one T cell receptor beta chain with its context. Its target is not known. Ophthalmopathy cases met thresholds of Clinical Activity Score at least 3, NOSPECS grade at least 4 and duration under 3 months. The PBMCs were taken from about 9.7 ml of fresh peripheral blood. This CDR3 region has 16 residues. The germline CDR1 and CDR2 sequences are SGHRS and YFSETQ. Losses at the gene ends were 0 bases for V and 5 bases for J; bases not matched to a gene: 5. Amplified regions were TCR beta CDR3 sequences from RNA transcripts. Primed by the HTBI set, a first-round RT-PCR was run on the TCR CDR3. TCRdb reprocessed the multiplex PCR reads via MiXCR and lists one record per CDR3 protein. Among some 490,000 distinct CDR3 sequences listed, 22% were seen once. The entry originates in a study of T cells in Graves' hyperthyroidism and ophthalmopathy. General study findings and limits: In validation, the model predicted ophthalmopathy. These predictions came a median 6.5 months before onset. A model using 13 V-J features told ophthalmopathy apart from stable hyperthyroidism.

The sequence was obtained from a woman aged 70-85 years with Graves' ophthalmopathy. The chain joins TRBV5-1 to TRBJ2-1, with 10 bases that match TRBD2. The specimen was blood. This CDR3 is CASSLEGLADHNEQFF. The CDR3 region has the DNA TGCGCCAGCAGCTTGGAAGGACTAGCGGACCACAATGAGCAGTTCTTC.